The clone carrying this T cell receptor (beta chain) was picked up one time. These data belong to a study of control samples from healthy donors and cancer patients. Produced via immunoSEQ multiplex PCR; TCRdb's table is partial and in-frame only. Of 170,000 or so clones listed, approximately 90% were seen once; the top ten hold around 1.4%. V shed 6 bases and J 3 bases; nucleotides not matched to a gene: 7. The CDR3 consists of 15 residues. From germline, CDR1 is MNHEY and CDR2 SMNVEV (reference sequence). The rearrangement links TRBV27 to TRBJ2-3; TRBD2 matches at 9 bases. The clonotype comes from a man aged 30 to 39 in good health. The specimen sequenced was blood. The CDR3 region is CASRIAGVLTDTQYF. The CDR3 nucleotides are TGTGCCAGCAGAATAGCGGGAGTTCTGACAGATACGCAGTATTTT.